A single sample is the source of the 2 T cell receptor beta chains below, sequenced in a study of T cell responses to AZD1222 COVID-19 vaccine (dated by TCRdb to 2020 to 2023). The library was produced with the immunoSEQ multiplex PCR assay. Here the immuneACCESS table is served through TCRdb, limited to in-frame sequences with V and J called. Missing clones are a known gap in these copies; in checked studies unresolved V genes cover under half, and the rest lacks a known reason. The table for this sample lists just over 60,000 clones; approximately 83% of them were counted only once. Together, the top ten hold roughly an eighth of the sample. The time point tag for this specimen amounts to: baseline before first vaccination. The sequenced sample was peripheral blood, obtained on day 0 of AZD1222 vaccination. The receptors were sampled from an adult in good health.

This chain joins TRBV5-5 and TRBJ2-1; 9 nucleotides agree with TRBD1. CDR3 length: 16 residues. Trimming cost V 4 bases and J 4 bases; bases outside gene matches: 9. CDR1 SGHKS and CDR2 YYEKEE come from the germline V gene (reference sequence). The CDR3 sequence: CASSPASGQGYNEQFF. In nucleotides, the CDR3 is TGTGCCAGCAGCCCGGCCTCGGGACAGGGATACAATGAGCAGTTCTTC. Full variable domain (missing parts from reference TRBV5-5 and TRBJ2-1): DAGVTQSPTHLIKTRGQQVTLRCSPISGHKSVSWYQQVLGQGPQFIFQYYEKEERGRGNFPDRFSARQFPNYSSELNVNALLLGDSALYLCASSPASGQGYNEQFFGPGTRLTVL.

Remarks on this clone: Compared with germline, one end of the junction differs, possibly owing to a read error. The chain carries TRBV15 and TRBJ2-5; no clear D gene. The CDR3 spans 12 residues. Germline V gives CDR1 LNHNV, CDR2 YYDKDF (reference sequence). The CDR3 DNA reads TGTGCCACATCCGGGCACCAAGGGACCCAGTACTTC. Its protein product is CATSGHQGTQYF.